Below, one T cell receptor beta chain is given with its context. The data stem from a study of T cell changes during pregnancy in multiple sclerosis. Clones were read by immunoSEQ multiplex PCR, and TCRdb kept only the in-frame ones, dropping some. The sample holds more than 40,000 clones, roughly 90% seen once. Here the sequenced sample was peripheral blood, taken in the first trimester of pregnancy. The source of this sequence is a female donor in good health, enrolled as a control in a pregnancy study.

The CDR3 nucleotides are TGTGCCAGCAGTGATCAGCGGGATAACGGGGAGCTGTTTTTT. Protein: CASSDQRDNGELFF. This rearrangement joins TRBV25-1 to TRBJ2-2; 7 positions agree with TRBD2. In germline, CDR1 is MGHDK, CDR2 SYGVNS. The ends lost 3 bases at V and 7 bases at J; junction bases unmatched: 5. The CDR3 extends over 14 amino acids.